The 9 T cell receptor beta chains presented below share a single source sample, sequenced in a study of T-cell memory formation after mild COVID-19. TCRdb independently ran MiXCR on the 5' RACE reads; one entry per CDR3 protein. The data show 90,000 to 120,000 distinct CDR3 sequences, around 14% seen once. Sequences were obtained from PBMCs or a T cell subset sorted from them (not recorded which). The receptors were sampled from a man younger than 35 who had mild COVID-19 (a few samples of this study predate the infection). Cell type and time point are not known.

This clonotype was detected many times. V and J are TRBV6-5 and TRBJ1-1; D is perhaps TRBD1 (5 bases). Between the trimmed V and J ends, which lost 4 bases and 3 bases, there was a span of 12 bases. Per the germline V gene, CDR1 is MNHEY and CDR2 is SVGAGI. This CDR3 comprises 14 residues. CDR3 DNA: TGTGCCAGCAGTTTGAATCAGGGAGACACTGAAGCTTTCTTT. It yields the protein CASSLNQGDTEAFF.

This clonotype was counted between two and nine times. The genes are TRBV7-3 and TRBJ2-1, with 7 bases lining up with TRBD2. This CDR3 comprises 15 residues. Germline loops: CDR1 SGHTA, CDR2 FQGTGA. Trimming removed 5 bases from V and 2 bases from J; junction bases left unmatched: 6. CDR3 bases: TGTGCCAGCAGCCCAATCAGCGGGGCCTACAATGAGCAGTTCTTC. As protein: CASSPISGAYNEQFF.

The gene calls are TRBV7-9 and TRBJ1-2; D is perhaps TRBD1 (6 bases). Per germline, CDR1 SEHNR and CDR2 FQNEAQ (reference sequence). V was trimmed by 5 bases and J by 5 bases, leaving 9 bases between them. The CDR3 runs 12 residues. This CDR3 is CASSGQRYGYTF. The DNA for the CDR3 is TGTGCCAGCAGCGGACAGAGATATGGCTACACCTTC.

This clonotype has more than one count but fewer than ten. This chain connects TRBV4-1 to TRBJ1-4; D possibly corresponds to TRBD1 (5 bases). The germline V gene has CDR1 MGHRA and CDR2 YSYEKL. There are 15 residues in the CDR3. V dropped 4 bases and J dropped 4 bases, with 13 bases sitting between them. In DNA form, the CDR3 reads TGCGCCAGCAGCCCGTGGGACCGGGGTAATGAAAAACTGTTTTTT. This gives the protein CASSPWDRGNEKLFF.

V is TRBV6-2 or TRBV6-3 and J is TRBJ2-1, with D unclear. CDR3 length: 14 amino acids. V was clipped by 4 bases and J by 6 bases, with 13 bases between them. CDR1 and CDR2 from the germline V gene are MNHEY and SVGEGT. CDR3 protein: CASSSSVGSNEQFF. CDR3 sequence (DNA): TGTGCCAGCAGTTCCAGTGTCGGAAGCAATGAGCAGTTCTTC.

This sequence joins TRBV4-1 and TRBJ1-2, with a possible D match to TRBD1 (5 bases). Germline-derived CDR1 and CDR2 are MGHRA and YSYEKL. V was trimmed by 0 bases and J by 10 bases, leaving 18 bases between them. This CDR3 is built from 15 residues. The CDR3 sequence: CASSQDPGTAFDYTF. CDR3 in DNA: TGCGCCAGCAGCCAAGATCCCGGGACGGCTTTTGACTACACCTTC.

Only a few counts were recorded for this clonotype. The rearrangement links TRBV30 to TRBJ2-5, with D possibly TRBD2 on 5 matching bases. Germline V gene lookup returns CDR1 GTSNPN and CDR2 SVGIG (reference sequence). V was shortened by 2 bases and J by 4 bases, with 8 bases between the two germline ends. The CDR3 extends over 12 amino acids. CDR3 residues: CAWSPAGETQYF. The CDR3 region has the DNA TGTGCCTGGAGTCCCGCGGGAGAGACCCAGTACTTC.

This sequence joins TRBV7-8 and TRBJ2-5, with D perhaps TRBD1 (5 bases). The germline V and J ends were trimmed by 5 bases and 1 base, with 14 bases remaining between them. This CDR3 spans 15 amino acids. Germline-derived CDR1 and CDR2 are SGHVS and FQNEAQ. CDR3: CASSTSDRFQETQYF. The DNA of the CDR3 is TGTGCCAGCAGCACCAGTGACAGATTCCAAGAGACCCAGTACTTC.

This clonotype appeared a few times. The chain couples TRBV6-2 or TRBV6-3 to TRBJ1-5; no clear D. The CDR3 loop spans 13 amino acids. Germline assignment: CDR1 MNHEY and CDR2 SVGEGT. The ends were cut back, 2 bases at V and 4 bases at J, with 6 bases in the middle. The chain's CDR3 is CASSYPNNQPQHF. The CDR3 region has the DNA TGTGCCAGCAGTTACCCGAATAATCAGCCCCAGCATTTT.